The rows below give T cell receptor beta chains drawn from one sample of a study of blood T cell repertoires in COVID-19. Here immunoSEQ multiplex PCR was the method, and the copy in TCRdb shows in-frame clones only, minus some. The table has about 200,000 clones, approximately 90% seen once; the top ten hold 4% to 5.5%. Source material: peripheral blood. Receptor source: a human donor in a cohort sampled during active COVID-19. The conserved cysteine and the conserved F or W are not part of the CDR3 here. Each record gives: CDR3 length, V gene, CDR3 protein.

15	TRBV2	ASTQDRGLAGANVLT
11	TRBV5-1	ASSLMASAEQF
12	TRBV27	ASMTRLLDNEQF
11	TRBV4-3	ASSQDGSYEQY
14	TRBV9	ASSGWPGGGDSPLH
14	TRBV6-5	ASSYSTATGTKGYT
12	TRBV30	AWSVLGGDQPQH
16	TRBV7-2	ASSPGVPSGSFAYEQY
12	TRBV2	ASCSQGTDQPQH
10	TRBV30	AWSLATGTRY
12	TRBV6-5	ASSRAGRRYEQY
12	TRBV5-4	ASSLQGASYGYT
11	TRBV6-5	ASSYSGDSEAF
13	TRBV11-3	ASSLQAGDYNEQF
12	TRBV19	ASTPSAGDYGYT
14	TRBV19	ASSIGGGRYTGELF
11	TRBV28	ASSTGGPYEQY
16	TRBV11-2	ASSLVGGGQGTSNEQY
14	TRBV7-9	ASSVIGTGANEKLF
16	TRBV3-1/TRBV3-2	ASSHLGTGSYSNQPQH
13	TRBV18	ASSPYQGPQETQY
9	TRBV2	ASSFYGELF
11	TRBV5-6	ASRRWTGPGYT
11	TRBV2	ASKRDMDTEAF
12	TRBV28	ASSYGTQIYEQY
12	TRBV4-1	ASSQWGGKSWAF
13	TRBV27	ASSLSQAGYNEQF
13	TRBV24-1	ATSDPGTGSYEQY
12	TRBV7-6	ASSSQGAGTEAF
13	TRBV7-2	ASSLMGGAYNEQF
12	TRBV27	ASKQDSQNYGYT
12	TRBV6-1	ASSESGTGLEQY
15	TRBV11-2	ASSLEGLAGGYNEQF
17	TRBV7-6	ASSSPMGLAGDWADTQY
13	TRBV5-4	ASSSRTGRNYGYT
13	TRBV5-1	ASSLDAGANTEAF
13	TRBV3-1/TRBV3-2	ASSQETGITYEQY
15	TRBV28	ASSPNNGLAGYYEQY
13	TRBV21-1	ASRGTSEIQETQY
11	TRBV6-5	ASSLTGDREQY
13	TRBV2	ASSEAQGSYYGYT
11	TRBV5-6	ASSLGGRDGYT
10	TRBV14	ASGRAFNEQF
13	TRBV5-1	ASSLDRVSYNEQF
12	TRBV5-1	ASSTGQGAYEQY
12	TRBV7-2	ASSKGQGNTEAF
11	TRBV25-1	ASSGDGRYEQY
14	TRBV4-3	ASSQEWGLGNYEQY
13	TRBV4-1	ASSQDGGYRAEAF
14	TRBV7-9	ASSLGVGTGGDEQY
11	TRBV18	ASSQGLGQPQH
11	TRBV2	ASSGQGMDEQY
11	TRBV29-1	SAHLGTSYEQY
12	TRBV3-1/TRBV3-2	ASSFRTGVYGYT
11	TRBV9	ASSRGAGETQY
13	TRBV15	ATRRDRASNQPQH
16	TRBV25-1	ASSANLGGGALSTEAF
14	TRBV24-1	ATSDTSGGNTGELF
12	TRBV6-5	ASSFKAGGETQY